This is a list of T cell receptor beta chains from one sample in a study of response to subunit inactivated influenza vaccine. A single record per CDR3 protein comes from TCRdb applying MiXCR to the RT-PCR reads. This sample has 710,000 or so distinct CDR3 sequences; approximately 14% occur once, and the top ten carry roughly 12%. The material was PBMCs from blood, obtained roughly 12 days after vaccination. The receptors here all came from a man aged 50-60 years who received an inactivated influenza vaccine. Each CDR3 is given with its conserved first and last residue. Each record gives: D gene, V gene, J gene, clone size, CDR3 protein, CDR3 DNA. D genes are given only for firm matches. Size values are once, few and many counts, or a class for expanded clones, and some rows have none.

d_gene: .
v_gene: TRBV28
j_gene: TRBJ2-7
abundance: few
CDR3aa: CASSLIRQVNEQYF
CDR3nt: TGTGCCAGCAGTTTAATTCGGCAGGTCAACGAGCAGTACTTC

d_gene: .
v_gene: TRBV12-3/TRBV12-4
j_gene: TRBJ2-5
abundance: many
CDR3aa: CASSLAETQYF
CDR3nt: TGTGCCAGCAGCTTAGCTGAGACCCAGTACTTC

d_gene: .
v_gene: TRBV6-4
j_gene: TRBJ2-5
abundance: .
CDR3aa: CASSDSAQTETQYF
CDR3nt: TGTGCCAGCAGTGACTCGGCCCAAACGGAGACCCAGTACTTC

d_gene: TRBD2
v_gene: TRBV20-1
j_gene: TRBJ2-1
abundance: few
CDR3aa: CSASPIAGGYNEQFF
CDR3nt: TGCAGTGCTAGTCCGATAGCGGGAGGATACAATGAGCAGTTCTTC

d_gene: .
v_gene: TRBV5-5
j_gene: TRBJ2-2
abundance: .
CDR3aa: CASSLKVKAGELFF
CDR3nt: TGTGCCAGCAGCTTGAAGGTTAAAGCCGGGGAGCTGTTTTTT

d_gene: TRBD1
v_gene: TRBV7-2
j_gene: TRBJ2-3
abundance: .
CDR3aa: CASSFRQGLADTQYF
CDR3nt: TGTGCCAGCAGCTTCCGACAGGGGTTGGCAGATACGCAGTATTTT

d_gene: .
v_gene: TRBV3-1
j_gene: TRBJ2-6
abundance: .
CDR3aa: CASSRIGSAGANVLTF
CDR3nt: TGTGCCAGCAGCCGTATCGGATCAGCTGGGGCCAACGTCCTGACTTTC

d_gene: .
v_gene: TRBV20-1
j_gene: TRBJ2-7
abundance: few
CDR3aa: CSAGDGAYEQYF
CDR3nt: TGCAGTGCTGGGGACGGAGCCTACGAGCAGTACTTC

d_gene: .
v_gene: TRBV18
j_gene: TRBJ2-1
abundance: many
CDR3aa: CASSHAEENQQFF
CDR3nt: TGTGCCAGCTCACACGCTGAGGAGAATCAGCAGTTCTTC

d_gene: .
v_gene: TRBV7-2
j_gene: TRBJ2-1
abundance: .
CDR3aa: CASSLRAASYNEQFF
CDR3nt: TGTGCCAGCAGCTTACGAGCGGCCTCCTACAATGAGCAGTTCTTC

d_gene: TRBD1
v_gene: TRBV6-2/TRBV6-3
j_gene: TRBJ2-7
abundance: .
CDR3aa: CASGQGATEQYF
CDR3nt: TGTGCCAGCGGACAGGGGGCAACGGAGCAGTACTTC

d_gene: .
v_gene: TRBV7-2
j_gene: TRBJ1-2
abundance: .
CDR3aa: CASSLAQGNGGYTF
CDR3nt: TGTGCCAGCAGCTTAGCGCAGGGGAATGGTGGCTACACCTTC

d_gene: .
v_gene: TRBV29-1
j_gene: TRBJ1-5
abundance: .
CDR3aa: CSVGEAGVDQPQHF
CDR3nt: TGCAGCGTTGGGGAGGCGGGGGTTGATCAGCCCCAGCATTTT

d_gene: .
v_gene: TRBV7-2
j_gene: TRBJ1-6
abundance: .
CDR3aa: CASSLDARNSPLHF
CDR3nt: TGTGCCAGCAGCTTAGATGCCAGAAATTCACCCCTCCACTTC

d_gene: TRBD1
v_gene: TRBV10-3
j_gene: TRBJ2-3
abundance: few
CDR3aa: CAIGDRGADTQYF
CDR3nt: TGTGCCATCGGGGACAGGGGCGCAGATACGCAGTATTTT

d_gene: .
v_gene: TRBV20-1
j_gene: TRBJ2-1
abundance: .
CDR3aa: CSASPGQTRIWTSEQFF
CDR3nt: TGCAGTGCTAGCCCGGGTCAAACACGAATTTGGACCTCCGAGCAGTTCTTC

d_gene: .
v_gene: TRBV5-1
j_gene: TRBJ2-2
abundance: .
CDR3aa: CASSSMTSWDTGELFF
CDR3nt: TGCGCCAGCAGCTCTATGACTAGTTGGGACACCGGGGAGCTGTTTTTT

d_gene: TRBD2
v_gene: TRBV7-3
j_gene: TRBJ2-1
abundance: many
CDR3aa: CASSQGLAAYNEQFF
CDR3nt: TGTGCCAGCAGCCAAGGACTAGCGGCCTACAATGAGCAGTTCTTC

d_gene: TRBD2
v_gene: TRBV11-2
j_gene: TRBJ2-5
abundance: few
CDR3aa: CASSLGRAGGQETQYF
CDR3nt: TGTGCCAGCAGCTTAGGTCGAGCGGGGGGGCAAGAGACCCAGTACTTC

d_gene: .
v_gene: TRBV11-2
j_gene: TRBJ1-1
abundance: many
CDR3aa: CASSLERGTEAFF
CDR3nt: TGTGCCAGCAGCTTAGAAAGGGGGACTGAAGCTTTCTTT

d_gene: TRBD2
v_gene: TRBV7-6
j_gene: TRBJ2-7
abundance: .
CDR3aa: CASSAGESYEQYF
CDR3nt: TGTGCCAGCTCTGCGGGAGAAAGTTACGAGCAGTACTTC

d_gene: .
v_gene: TRBV20-1
j_gene: TRBJ1-2
abundance: .
CDR3aa: CSASRGTAYGYTF
CDR3nt: TGCAGTGCTAGTCGGGGCACCGCCTATGGCTACACCTTC

d_gene: TRBD2
v_gene: TRBV20-1
j_gene: TRBJ2-1
abundance: once
CDR3aa: CSASLAGISYNEQFF
CDR3nt: TGCAGTGCTAGTCTAGCGGGTATATCCTACAATGAGCAGTTCTTC

d_gene: TRBD1
v_gene: TRBV28
j_gene: TRBJ1-4
abundance: .
CDR3aa: CASSKTGGLNEKLFF
CDR3nt: TGTGCCAGCAGTAAAACAGGGGGCCTTAATGAAAAACTGTTTTTT

d_gene: TRBD2
v_gene: TRBV7-2
j_gene: TRBJ2-1
abundance: many
CDR3aa: CASSSTGLAGGRIEQFF
CDR3nt: TGTGCCAGCAGCTCTACCGGGTTAGCGGGAGGGCGCATTGAGCAGTTCTTC